The T cell receptor beta chain described here comes from a study of cytomegalovirus exposure and HLA in healthy donors. About the research overall: Earlier work reported roughly 120 million unique TCR beta sequences from about 200 million T cells. General study results and limits: Among donors in an Asian-associated ancestry cluster, a later analysis reportedly found fewer N-insertions than the approximately 700-donor mean. Solely CMV serostatus was available to characterize immune exposure.

The CDR3 has 14 amino acids. Trimming took 6 bases from V and 5 from J; bases not matched to a gene: 7. Per the germline V gene, CDR1 is MNHEY and CDR2 is SVGAGI. Turning to this clone: What it recognizes is unknown.

The PCR made use of 60 Vbeta and 13 Jbeta primers. TCRdb's copy holds only in-frame clones and misses some; the assay was immunoSEQ multiplex PCR. The repertoire holds about 200,000 clones, with roughly 80% as singletons. The chain couples TRBV6-5 to TRBJ2-1, with 7 nucleotides matching TRBD2. This TCR came from a man aged 40-49 years in good health and CMV-seropositive. Sequencing was performed on PBMCs. The CDR3 DNA sequence: TGTGCCAGCAGATACAGCGGGAACCACAATGAGCAGTTCTTC. Translation: CASRYSGNHNEQFF.